The present entry profiles one T cell receptor (beta chain) with its context. Assay: immunoSEQ multiplex PCR; the TCRdb copy retains only in-frame clones and omits some. The profile shows about 210,000 clones, 86% of them singletons. The record originates from a study of blood T cell repertoires in COVID-19. Study details: Italy, Spain and the United States were the sources of the convalescent and acute COVID-19 samples. PBMCs, B-cell-depleted T cells, or T cells were the source of the cDNA or gDNA that made up the material.

All enrollees were roughly 18 to 100 years old and from some 24 US areas. Cohorts were determined from participant-reported clinical history. The origin of this receptor is a man between 35 and 55 years old with acute COVID-19. Input material: PBMCs or T cells enriched from blood (not recorded which).

In DNA form, the CDR3 reads TGTGCCAGCACCTCCGAGGCGCTAGCCAAAAACATTCAGTACTTC. Amino acids: CASTSEALAKNIQYF. The V call is TRBV28, the J call TRBJ2-4; no definite D call. The germline V and J ends were trimmed by 7 bases and 0 bases, with 13 bases remaining between them. This CDR3 is 15 amino acids long. Germline V CDR1 and CDR2: MDHEN, SYDVKM.